The 20 T cell receptor beta chains below come from one sample, sequenced in a study of siplizumab effects on memory and regulatory T cells. The repertoire was sequenced with immunoSEQ multiplex PCR; TCRdb's copy has only in-frame clones and lacks some. The table records about 64,000 clones, nearly 98% of them present only once. Input material: naive CD8+ T cells sorted from blood. These receptors were obtained from a human donor in good health.

The chain employs TRBV4-1 and TRBJ2-1; TRBD1 might be the D (6 bases). Germline lookup yields CDR1 MGHRA and CDR2 YSYEKL. The V end was cut by 4 bases, the J end by 6 bases, with 13 bases between. CDR3 length: 14 amino acids. The CDR3 reads CASSLREGGNEQFF. As DNA, the CDR3 is TGCGCCAGCAGCCTCCGGGAAGGGGGCAATGAGCAGTTCTTC.

The chain combines TRBV5-6 with TRBJ2-7; TRBD1 matches 10 bases. The CDR3 totals 15 residues. Germline V gives CDR1 SGHDT, CDR2 YYEEEE. J lost 5 bases, V lost 0 bases, and 5 bases had no gene match. CDR3 DNA sequence: TGTGCCAGCAGCTTGGTGGGACAGGGGTTGAACGAGCAGTACTTC. Protein sequence: CASSLVGQGLNEQYF.

This clone was seen more than once but under ten times. The chain is built from TRBV19 and TRBJ1-5; D unresolved. The V end lost 3 bases, the J end lost 2 bases, and 11 bases lay between the germline ends. This CDR3 comprises 15 residues. The germline gives CDR1 LNHDA, CDR2 SQIVND (reference sequence). CDR3 nucleotides: TGTGCCAGTAGTATCCGGGCTGCGGGCAATCAGCCCCAGCATTTT. It specifies CASSIRAAGNQPQHF.

V and J are TRBV7-6 and TRBJ1-6, with TRBD1 matching 8 bases. The V and J ends lost 4 bases and 5 bases, in that order; junction bases with no gene match: 1. Germline lookup yields CDR1 SGHVS and CDR2 FNYEAQ. The CDR3 has 14 residues. CDR3 sequence: CASSWTGNNSPLHF. CDR3 DNA: TGTGCCAGCAGCTGGACAGGGAATAATTCACCCCTCCACTTT. The full variable domain, its missing parts supplied by reference TRBV7-6 and TRBJ1-6, is GAGVSQSPRYKVTKRGQDVALRCDPISGHVSLYWYRQALGQGPEFLTYFNYEAQQDKSGLPNDRFSAERPEGSISTLTIQRTEQRDSAMYRCASSWTGNNSPLHFGNGTRLTVT.

V and J are TRBV7-7 and TRBJ2-1, with TRBD2 matching 8 bases. Trimming cost V 1 base and J 8 bases; bases outside gene matches: 7. CDR1 and CDR2 from the germline V gene are SSHAT and FNYEAQ (reference sequence). CDR3 size: 15 residues. The CDR3 sequence: CASSLVGGATDEQFF. The DNA of the CDR3 is TGTGCCAGCAGCTTAGTCGGGGGGGCCACGGATGAGCAGTTCTTC.

This chain joins TRBV11-2 and TRBJ2-1; 10 nucleotides agree with TRBD2. V trimming: 5 bases; J trimming: 7 bases; junction bases outside the gene matches: 8. This CDR3 comprises 15 residues. Germline V gene sequence: CDR1 SGHAT, CDR2 FQNNGV. The CDR3 region has the DNA TGTGCCAGCAGCCAGAGCGGGGGGGCCGGTAATGAGCAGTTCTTC. Amino acid sequence: CASSQSGGAGNEQFF.

The chain has TRBV29-1 and TRBJ1-1; TRBD1 matches 7 bases. After removal of 6 bases from V and 1 base from J, the junction contained 11 bases not matched to a gene. The germline CDR1 and CDR2 sequences are SQVTM and ANQGSEA. The CDR3 runs 15 residues. The CDR3 DNA reads as TGCAGCGTCCAGGGGGGGAGCTCTTGGAACACTGAAGCTTTCTTT. Translation gives CSVQGGSSWNTEAFF.

This chain connects TRBV4-1 to TRBJ1-1, with D tentatively TRBD1 (5 bases). V was cut by 1 base and J by 0 bases, with 9 bases left in between. CDR1 is MGHRA and CDR2 is YSYEKL in the germline V gene. The CDR3 runs to 15 residues. CDR3 nucleotide sequence: TGCGCCAGCAGCCAAGGTGGGGGGTTGAACACTGAAGCTTTCTTT. It codes for CASSQGGGLNTEAFF.

The J gene is TRBJ2-7, the V gene TRBV5-6; 10 bases are a match to TRBD1. The CDR3 contains 15 residues. The ends lost 3 bases at V and 9 bases at J; junction bases unmatched: 12. The germline V gene has CDR1 SGHDT and CDR2 YYEEEE. This chain's CDR3 is CASSYGTGEFTRQYF. The CDR3 nucleotides are TGTGCCAGCAGCTACGGGACAGGGGAATTTACTAGGCAGTACTTC.

The V gene is TRBV4-1, the J gene TRBJ2-7, with no clear D. The V and J ends lost 0 bases and 3 bases respectively, with 9 bases between them. Per the germline V gene, CDR1 is MGHRA and CDR2 is YSYEKL. The CDR3 contains 14 residues. The CDR3 region has the DNA TGCGCCAGCAGCCAAGATTTCCCCGGCTACGAGCAGTACTTC. Its protein is CASSQDFPGYEQYF.

This rearrangement joins TRBV6-4 to TRBJ2-1; 11 bases agree with TRBD2. The CDR3 sequence is 15 residues long. The V gene's germline CDR1 is MRHNA and CDR2 SNTAGT. V dropped 3 bases and J dropped 3; count of bases not matched to a gene: 1. CDR3 sequence (DNA): TGTGCCAGCAGTGAACTAGCGGGGGTCTACAATGAGCAGTTCTTC. As protein: CASSELAGVYNEQFF.

J is TRBJ1-1 and V is TRBV10-1; D is unresolved. The V and J ends lost 2 bases and 10 bases respectively, with 11 bases between them. The CDR3 is made up of 12 amino acids. Germline CDR1 reads WNHNN; CDR2 reads SYGVQD (reference sequence). Written as DNA, the CDR3 is TGCGCCAGCAGTGAGGGAACCTGTACAGCTTTCTTT. The encoded protein is CASSEGTCTAFF.

The chain uses TRBV9 and TRBJ2-5; the D gene could be TRBD1 or TRBD2 (6 bases each). The CDR3 sequence is 14 residues long. V lost 3 bases to trimming and J lost 2 bases, with 11 bases between them. Germline CDR1 is SGDLS and CDR2 is YYNGEE. Here the CDR3 reads CASSGLGGQETQYF. As DNA, the CDR3 is TGTGCCAGCAGCGGATTAGGGGGGCAAGAGACCCAGTACTTC.

V is TRBV5-5 and J is TRBJ1-3; TRBD1 is a possible D gene (6 bases). The germline CDR1 and CDR2 sequences are SGHKS and YYEKEE (reference sequence). The CDR3 covers 16 residues. The V gene lost 3 bases and the J gene lost 0 bases, with 13 bases spanning the gap. The CDR3 DNA is TGTGCCAGCAGCTCCCCGGGACAAATCTCTGGAAACACCATATATTTT. Amino acid sequence: CASSSPGQISGNTIYF.

This sequence joins TRBV9 and TRBJ2-7, with D unresolved. This CDR3 is 14 amino acids long. The V end was cut by 0 bases, the J end by 1 base, with 8 bases between. The germline CDR1 and CDR2 sequences are SGDLS and YYNGEE. The CDR3 coding sequence is TGTGCCAGCAGCGTAGGCGTAGCTTCCTACGAGCAGTACTTC. Protein: CASSVGVASYEQYF.

The chain uses TRBV7-9 and TRBJ2-4; no firm D call. CDR1 and CDR2 (germline): SEHNR, FQNEAQ (reference sequence). The V end lost 3 bases, the J end lost 0 bases, and 6 bases lay between the germline ends. This CDR3 region has 14 residues. DNA of the CDR3: TGTGCCAGCAGCTTGCAGGTAGCCAAAAACATTCAGTACTTC. Amino acid sequence: CASSLQVAKNIQYF.

This sequence joins TRBV19 and TRBJ2-3, with 12 bases aligning to TRBD2. This CDR3 has 16 residues. The germline CDR1 and CDR2 sequences are LNHDA and SQIVND (reference sequence). J gave up 3 bases and V 5 bases, and 6 bases lay outside the gene matches. CDR3: CASSPRTSGTTDTQYF. The CDR3 DNA reads TGTGCCAGTAGTCCCAGGACTAGCGGGACGACAGATACGCAGTATTTT.

The chain uses TRBV28 and TRBJ1-2; perhaps TRBD1 as D (5 bases). The CDR3 is made up of 16 amino acids. CDR1 is MDHEN, CDR2 SYDVKM, per germline. V lost 1 base and J 2 bases, leaving 14 bases between the germline ends. CDR3: CASSLSFSGGNYGYTF. The CDR3 DNA is TGTGCCAGCAGTTTATCATTTAGTGGGGGAAACTATGGCTACACCTTC.

This rearrangement joins TRBV19 to TRBJ1-1; 7 bases agree with TRBD1. This CDR3 comprises 13 residues. Germline trimming cut 2 bases from V and 8 bases from J; bases unmatched to any gene: 5. The germline CDR1 and CDR2 sequences are LNHDA and SQIVND (reference sequence). The CDR3 DNA reads TGTGCCAGTAGTATACTTGGGACAGACGAAGCTTTCTTT. Amino acid sequence: CASSILGTDEAFF.

The CDR3 DNA is TGTGCCAGCAGCGTAGGCGGGGCAATTCCTTCGCAAGAGACCCAGTACTTC. Translating gives CASSVGGAIPSQETQYF. The chain couples TRBV9 to TRBJ2-5; perhaps TRBD2 as D (6 bases). V was trimmed by 0 bases and J by 2 bases, leaving 17 bases between them. From germline, CDR1 is SGDLS and CDR2 YYNGEE. The CDR3 consists of 17 residues.